Below are 10 T cell receptor beta chains sequenced from a single sample in a study of STAT5B mutations in CD4+ large granular lymphocyte leukemia. Profiling relied on immunoSEQ multiplex PCR, and the TCRdb table lists in-frame clones only, not all of them. Of tens of thousands of clones listed, less than 85% were seen once; the top ten hold 0.3% to 0.45%. Specimen: CD4+ T cells from blood buffy coats. The receptor set was obtained from a human donor in good health.

The V gene is TRBV10-3, the J gene TRBJ1-1, with D perhaps matching TRBD1 (5 bases). Germline assignment: CDR1 ENHRY and CDR2 SYGVKD. The CDR3 length is 11 residues. V was pared by 6 bases and J by 8 bases, with 10 bases between. The CDR3 DNA is TGTGCCATCAGGACAGAAAAAGAAGCTTTCTTT. Translated: CAIRTEKEAFF.

The rearrangement uses TRBV7-2 and TRBJ2-1, with TRBD2 as a possible D gene (5 bases). Germline assignment: CDR1 SGHTA and CDR2 FQGNSA. This CDR3 has 14 residues. Trimming stripped 4 bases from V and 5 bases from J, with 12 bases between. CDR3 sequence: CASSWRRLDNEQFF. The CDR3 DNA reads as TGTGCCAGCAGCTGGAGGAGACTCGACAATGAGCAGTTCTTC.

The rearrangement joins TRBV9 to TRBJ2-1, with D perhaps matching TRBD2 (5 bases). The V end was cut by 0 bases, the J end by 0 bases, with 10 bases between. The CDR3 contains 16 residues. From germline, CDR1 is SGDLS and CDR2 YYNGEE. CDR3 residues: CASSVVLGSSYNEQFF. CDR3 DNA: TGTGCCAGCAGCGTAGTTTTAGGGAGCTCCTACAATGAGCAGTTCTTC.

Comments on this clone: At the DNA level, this CDR3 is encoded by other sequences in the same sample as well. The chain has TRBV19 and TRBJ1-5; D remains unclear. Germline assignment: CDR1 LNHDA and CDR2 SQIVND (reference sequence). The CDR3 has 14 residues. Trimming pared 2 bases from V and 2 bases from J, leaving 7 bases between. The CDR3, as DNA: TGTGCCAGTAGTATATCGGGAGGCAATCAGCCCCAGCATTTT. This encodes CASSISGGNQPQHF.

The table lists this clone with a few counts. The chain employs TRBV28 and TRBJ1-1; a possible D gene is TRBD1 (5 bases). The CDR3 is made up of 13 amino acids. Germline CDR1 is MDHEN and CDR2 is SYDVKM. Trimming shortened V by 7 bases and J by 1 base, and 10 bases separated the two germline ends. The CDR3 protein is CASIRQQNTEAFF. As DNA, the CDR3 is TGTGCCAGCATTAGACAGCAGAACACTGAAGCTTTCTTT.

The chain carries TRBV30 and TRBJ1-5, with TRBD1 matching over 7 bases. The germline V gene has CDR1 GTSNPN and CDR2 SVGIG (reference sequence). The junction had 5 bases not matched to a gene; V was cut back by 2 bases and J by 1 base. This CDR3 contains 15 residues. The CDR3 loop reads CAWSPTGTSNQPQHF. The CDR3 bases are TGTGCCTGGAGTCCGACAGGGACGAGCAATCAGCCCCAGCATTTT.

The CDR3 spells CASSRRDRVYGYTF. For the CDR3, the DNA is TGTGCCAGCAGCCGCCGGGACAGGGTATATGGCTACACCTTC. This rearrangement joins TRBV14 to TRBJ1-2; TRBD1 aligns across 9 bases. Unmatched junction bases numbered 5, after V lost 4 bases and J lost 5 bases. The CDR3 loop spans 14 amino acids. In germline, CDR1 is SGHDN, CDR2 FVKESK.

The genes are TRBV10-3 and TRBJ2-3; D call uncertain. The CDR3 loop spans 13 amino acids. The germline gives CDR1 ENHRY, CDR2 SYGVKD. V lost 4 bases, J lost 0 bases, and 5 bases lay in between. CDR3 region: CAISVTSTDTQYF. DNA for the CDR3: TGTGCCATCAGTGTGACTAGCACAGATACGCAGTATTTT.

A remark on this clone: Compared with germline, one end of the junction differs, possibly owing to a read error. The chain is built from TRBV5-4 and TRBJ2-2; D assignment may be TRBD1 or TRBD2 (6 bases each). There are 14 residues in the CDR3. Germline assignment: CDR1 SGHNT and CDR2 YYREEE (reference sequence). CDR3 nucleotides: TGTGCCAGCAACTCACAATCGGCGGCAGGGGAGGTGTTTTTT. Translated, it gives CASNSQSAAGEVFF.

The rearrangement uses TRBV5-4 and TRBJ2-3, with TRBD2 identical over 13 bases. Germline V CDR1 and CDR2: SGHNT, YYREEE (reference sequence). V gave up 2 bases and J gave up 1 base; unmatched junction bases: 7. The CDR3 spans 18 residues. CDR3 in amino acids: CASSFSRLAGGGTDTQYF. CDR3 nucleotide sequence: TGTGCCAGCAGCTTTTCCCGACTAGCGGGAGGCGGCACAGATACGCAGTATTTT.